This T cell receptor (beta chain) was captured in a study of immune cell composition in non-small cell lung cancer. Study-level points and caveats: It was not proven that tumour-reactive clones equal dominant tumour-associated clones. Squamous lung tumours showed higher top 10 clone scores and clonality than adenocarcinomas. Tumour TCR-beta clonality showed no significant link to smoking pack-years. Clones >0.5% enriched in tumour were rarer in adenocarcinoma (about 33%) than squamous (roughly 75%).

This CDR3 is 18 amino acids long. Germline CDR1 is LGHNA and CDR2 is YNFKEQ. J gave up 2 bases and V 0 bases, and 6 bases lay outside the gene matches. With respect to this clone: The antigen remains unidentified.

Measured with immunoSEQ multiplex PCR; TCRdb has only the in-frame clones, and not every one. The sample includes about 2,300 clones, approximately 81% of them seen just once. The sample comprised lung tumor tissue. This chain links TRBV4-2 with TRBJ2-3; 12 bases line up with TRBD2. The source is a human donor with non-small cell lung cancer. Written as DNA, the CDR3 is TGTGCCAGCAGCCAAGATGCTAGCGGGAGGGCCATCACAGATACGCAGTATTTT. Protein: CASSQDASGRAITDTQYF.